Here is one T cell receptor (beta chain) with its context. The antigen it binds to is not known. No base-level quality is on record; no much larger clone is a single base apart. The library was produced with PCR. TCR sequencing of DNA from cultured CD4+ T cells used the Oncomine TCR Beta short-read assay at the Johns Hopkins FTIC core. The QIAamp micro DNA kit was used to extract genomic DNA from the cultured CD4+ T cells. The Oncomine TCR Beta libraries from cultured CD4+ T cells were pooled using unique dual indexes and then sequenced on an Illumina iSeq 100. The study's processing was this. Non-productive sequences were filtered out, and CDR3s that did not start with C, did not end with F or W, or were shorter than 7 amino acids were discarded. The MANAFEST web application identified antigen-specific clonotypes by comparing peptide-stimulated wells against reference wells and other culture wells. To be called positive, a clone needed an FDR below 0.05, an odds ratio above 5, and a productive frequency above 0.1% in at least two of three replicate wells. A clonotype counted as cross-reactive if it showed significant expansion both in the SARS-CoV-2 spike wells and in at least one common cold coronavirus spike condition. Similarity between CDR3 sequences was evaluated in R version 3.6.1 using Levenshtein distances (stringdist) and unrooted phylogenetic trees (ape). TCRdb's own reprocessing of the public reads used fastp at Q25 and MiXCR and kept productive beta chains. When rows share a CDR3 protein, they turn into one entry using the most common DNA and genes. The V and J calls follow TCRdb's processing rather than the paper's. This sample has 20,000 to 25,000 distinct CDR3 sequences in its table, and about 29% of those were observed once. 2.5% to 3.5% of the sample is held by the ten biggest clonotypes.

The sample is drawn from a study of vaccination and CD4 T cells after COVID-19 (dated 2022 in TCRdb). Concerning the study at large: Convalescent patients had a positive SARS-CoV-2 result on nasal swab PCR, and of these patients, some ten had mild disease and one had severe disease. Post-COVID blood samples were collected from convalescent patients a median of around 100 days after diagnosis, with a range of about 30 to 161 days. Each participant got two doses of either the Pfizer-BioNTech BNT162b2 vaccine (n=8) or the Moderna mRNA-1273 vaccine (n=2). Post-vaccine blood samples were collected a median of approximately eleven weeks after the second vaccine dose, ranging from 14 to 241 days. The spike-specific CD4+ TCR repertoire was compared before and after mRNA vaccination in approximately ten COVID-19 convalescent patients and a handful of infection-naive healthy vaccine recipients. Control cultures used a CEFX viral epitope pool as positive control, an HIV-1 Nef peptide pool as negative control, or no peptide. A few convalescent patients gave samples both early after vaccination (day 14) and late after vaccination (days 161 to 241). Overlapping spike peptide pools from SARS-CoV-2 and from the common cold coronaviruses HCoV-NL63, HCoV-OC43 and HCoV-229E were used as culture stimuli. In the convalescent cohort there were six males and four females, among whom were two Hispanic individuals, seven Caucasians, two Asians and one multiracial person. Study-level results and caveats: Among the post-vaccine SARS-CoV-2-reactive clones in convalescent patients, a median approximately 90% showed up only after vaccination, which suggests vaccine-specific priming. The study included relatively few convalescent patients and did not analyze early timepoints after natural infection. Of the vaccine-specific clones in convalescent patients, 304 of 307, or nearly all, reacted only to SARS-CoV-2 spike and did not cross-react with common cold coronaviruses. The median count of SARS-CoV-2-reactive clonotypes went up from some 23 after infection to roughly 38 after vaccination, although the change was not significant.

From the cysteine up to the phenylalanine, the CDR3 has a length of 18 residues. Only the CDR3 DNA is retained, 54 bases long and in frame from the first base. The germline V gene (reference sequence) provides CDR1 LNHNV and CDR2 YYDKDF. V is shortened by 2 bases, J by 4 bases, and the region joining them spans 21 bases. Interpreted using the paper, the time point label stands for: late sampling 161 to 241 days after vaccination in a few convalescent patients. Sample treatment or condition, as interpreted from the label and publication: roughly ten-day PBMC culture with coronavirus spike peptide pools or control peptides (ViraFEST assay). The study used the ViraFEST assay, which expanded antigen-specific T cells with peptide pools and then identified expanded clonotypes by TCR sequencing. The positive SARS-CoV-2 PCR tests of the convalescent patients were dated from March to December 2020, before the Alpha, Beta and Delta variants emerged in the United States. PBMCs were cultured at approximately 2.1 million per well in IMDM supplemented with around 5.5% human AB serum and about 10 IU/ml IL-2, with about 11 ug/ml peptide pools added. Half of the culture medium was replaced with fresh IL-2-containing medium on days 3 and 7. Once the cells had been in culture for over 9 days, the EasySep CD4+ T cell isolation kit was used to isolate CD4+ T cells by negative selection. Ficoll-Paque Plus gradient centrifugation was used to isolate PBMCs from whole blood, and the isolated PBMCs were then either used fresh or cryopreserved at -140C. Triplicate wells were generally used for each culture condition.

The chain links TRBV15 with TRBJ1-5; there is no confident call for the D gene. Sequences were derived from CD4+ T cells from blood, cultured in vitro, sampled about 7 months after SARS-CoV-2 vaccination. This TCR derives from a human donor who had recovered from COVID-19. The CDR3: CATSRTSARVGSNQPQHF. The DNA sequence follows: TGTGCCACCAGCAGAACCTCTGCGAGGGTGGGGAGTAATCAGCCCCAGCATTTT.